This T cell receptor beta chain was recorded in a study of cytomegalovirus exposure and HLA in healthy donors. Primers: 60 Vbeta forward and 13 Jbeta reverse. Repertoires were generated with immunoSEQ multiplex PCR, while TCRdb's copy carries only in-frame clones and drops some. Of 96,000 or so clones listed, roughly 74% were seen once; the top ten hold around 3.2%. CDR1 is DFQATT and CDR2 is SNEGSKA in the germline V gene (reference sequence). The CDR3 sequence is 11 residues long. Trimming stripped 5 bases from V and 3 bases from J, with 6 bases between. This TCR was recovered from a female donor in good health and CMV-seropositive. Material for sequencing was PBMCs. The rearrangement joins TRBV20-1 to TRBJ2-3; TRBD2 might be the D (6 bases). CDR3 amino acids: CSALATDTQYF. The CDR3 nucleotides are TGCAGTGCTCTAGCGACAGATACGCAGTATTTT.